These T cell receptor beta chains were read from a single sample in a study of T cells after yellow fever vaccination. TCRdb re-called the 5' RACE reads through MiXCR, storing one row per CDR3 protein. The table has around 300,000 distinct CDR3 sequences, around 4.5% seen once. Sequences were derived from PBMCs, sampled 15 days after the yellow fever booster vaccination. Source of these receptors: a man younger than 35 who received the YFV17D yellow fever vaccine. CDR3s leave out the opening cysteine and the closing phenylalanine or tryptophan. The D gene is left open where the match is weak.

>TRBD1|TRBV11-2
ASRNRDRHTEAF
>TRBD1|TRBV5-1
ASSPGQAYTGELF
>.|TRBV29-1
SVEVAVNTEAF
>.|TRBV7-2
ASSLGTTKNTGELF
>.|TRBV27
ASSLLDQGVNYGYT
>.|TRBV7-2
ASSHTPGTDQPQH
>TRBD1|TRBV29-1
SVDHGQGGYNEQF
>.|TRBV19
ASSPGLNQPQH
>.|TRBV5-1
ASSPNPTQQETQY
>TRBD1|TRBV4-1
ASSQIRTGVYGYT
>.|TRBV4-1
ASSQGVRDEAF
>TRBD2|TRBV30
AWGPGTSDEQF
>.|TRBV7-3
ASSPPGGAYEQF
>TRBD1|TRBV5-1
ASSRTGYTEAF
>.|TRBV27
ASRGIDRSYEQY
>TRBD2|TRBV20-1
SARLAGGPNTGELF
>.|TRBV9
ASSVEGNTEAF
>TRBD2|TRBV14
ASSQGGKVF
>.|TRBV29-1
SVEDPGTGELF
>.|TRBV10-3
AITRLGSTDTQY
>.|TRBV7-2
ASSLYGSGTEAF
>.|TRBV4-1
ASSRLQGSTEAF